These 15 T cell receptor beta chains share one sample of origin, sequenced in a study of T cell responses to AZD1222 COVID-19 vaccine. Some clones are missing from TCRdb's copy, which holds only in-frame ones; the method was immunoSEQ multiplex PCR. The profile shows 150,000 to 200,000 clones, roughly 92% of them singletons. Sequencing was performed on peripheral blood, taken on day 0 of AZD1222 vaccination. These receptors came from an adult in good health.

This clone was detected only once. The chain carries TRBV28 and TRBJ1-1; no reliable D call. There are 14 residues in the CDR3. Germline-derived CDR1 and CDR2 are MDHEN and SYDVKM. Between the trimmed V and J ends, which lost 3 bases and 4 bases, there was a span of 12 bases. The CDR3 region has the DNA TGTGCCAGCAGTTTTGCGGGGTACGGCACTGAAGCTTTCTTT. It is translated as CASSFAGYGTEAFF.

V is TRBV11-1 and J is TRBJ2-1, with TRBD1 identical over 8 bases. Germline lookup yields CDR1 SGHAT and CDR2 FQDESV (reference sequence). The CDR3 is made up of 16 amino acids. The V and J ends lost 0 bases and 7 bases, in that order; junction bases with no gene match: 8. In nucleotides, the CDR3 is TGTGCCAGCAGCTTAGCAGGGCAGGGGGCTGGGAATGAGCAGTTCTTC. Amino acid sequence: CASSLAGQGAGNEQFF.

This clone appeared once. Other DNA sequences in the sample encode the same CDR3. The chain is built from TRBV6-5 and TRBJ2-3; the D gene could be TRBD1 or TRBD2 (6 bases each). Trimming shortened V by 0 bases and J by 3 bases, and 10 bases separated the two germline ends. CDR3 length equals 15 residues. Germline V gives CDR1 MNHEY, CDR2 SVGAGI. This chain's CDR3 is CASSYSTGATDTQYF. The DNA for the CDR3 is TGTGCCAGCAGTTACTCGACGGGGGCAACAGATACGCAGTATTTT.

The table lists this clone with a few counts. V and J are TRBV7-9 and TRBJ2-2; 8 bases align to TRBD2. Unmatched junction bases numbered 9, after V lost 5 bases and J lost 4 bases. Germline-derived CDR1 and CDR2 are SEHNR and FQNEAQ (reference sequence). This CDR3 comprises 16 residues. The CDR3 DNA reads as TGTGCCAGCAGCCGCCGGGGGGGCCTTGGCACCGGGGAGCTGTTTTTT. The encoded protein is CASSRRGGLGTGELFF.

The V call is TRBV12-3 or TRBV12-4, the J call TRBJ1-1; 8 nucleotides line up with TRBD1. V lost 6 bases to trimming and J lost 5 bases; unmatched junction nucleotides: 5. CDR3 length equals 13 residues. The CDR3 DNA reads TGTGCCAGCAGCATGACAGGGGATACTGAAGCTTTCTTT. Encoded protein: CASSMTGDTEAFF.

This clone was found once. The chain employs TRBV5-1 and TRBJ1-2; D is unresolved. Germline V gives CDR1 SGHRS, CDR2 YFSETQ. This CDR3 spans 13 amino acids. V gave up 1 base and J gave up 8 bases, with 12 bases separating them. The chain's CDR3 is CASSLSGDWGYTF. The CDR3 bases are TGCGCCAGCAGCTTGAGCGGAGATTGGGGCTACACCTTC.

This sequence joins TRBV6-2 or TRBV6-3 and TRBJ1-2; no clear D gene. This CDR3 spans 15 amino acids. The V gene lost 0 bases and the J gene lost 5 bases, with 13 bases spanning the gap. Germline V gene sequence: CDR1 MNHEY, CDR2 SVGEGT. The CDR3 here is CASSYSTQRVYGYTF. The CDR3 nucleotides are TGTGCCAGCAGTTACTCGACACAGCGAGTTTATGGCTACACCTTC.

The genes are TRBV7-9 and TRBJ2-7; D call uncertain. The CDR3 contains 13 residues. Trimming left V 5 bases short and J 1 base short, with 9 bases between. Germline CDR1 and CDR2: SEHNR and FQNEAQ (reference sequence). The CDR3 loop reads CASSDPYSYEQYF. CDR3 bases: TGTGCCAGCAGCGACCCATATTCCTACGAGCAGTACTTC.

The chain employs TRBV28 and TRBJ1-5, with 9 bases lining up with TRBD1. Germline values: CDR1 MDHEN, CDR2 SYDVKM. The ends lost 6 bases at V and 5 bases at J; junction bases unmatched: 5. The CDR3 covers 14 residues. The chain's CDR3 is CASSKTGGHQPQHF. The CDR3 bases are TGTGCCAGCAGCAAGACAGGGGGGCATCAGCCCCAGCATTTT.

The chain uses TRBV5-1 and TRBJ2-1, with D perhaps matching TRBD2 (5 bases). V was trimmed by 0 bases and J by 6 bases, leaving 10 bases between them. Per the germline V gene, CDR1 is SGHRS and CDR2 is YFSETQ. CDR3 size: 14 residues. The DNA of the CDR3 is TGCGCCAGCAGCTTGGATGAGGGCGGCAATGAGCAGTTCTTC. This sequence encodes CASSLDEGGNEQFF.

This clone has just a few counts. Germline and junction disagree at one end, which may indicate a read error. The chain links TRBV28 to TRBJ1-2, with 8 bases identical to TRBD1. Per the germline V gene, CDR1 is MDHEN and CDR2 is SYDVKM. The CDR3 is 17 residues long. In DNA, the CDR3 is TGTGCCAGCAGTTTTGGTTACGTTGGGACAGGAAACTTTGGCTACACCTTC. This codes for CASSFGYVGTGNFGYTF.

V is TRBV7-2 and J is TRBJ1-6; TRBD1 might be the D (5 bases). The CDR3 is made up of 14 amino acids. The V gene lost 5 bases and the J gene lost 7 bases, with 12 bases spanning the gap. Germline CDR1 SGHTA, CDR2 FQGNSA. CDR3 DNA sequence: TGTGCCAGCAGCCCCCCGGGGGAAAATTCACCCCTCCACTTT. Translated, it gives CASSPPGENSPLHF.

The rearrangement uses TRBV18 and TRBJ2-3, with D unclear. The CDR3 has 16 amino acids. The ends were cut back, 0 bases at V and 0 bases at J, with 10 bases in the middle. Germline-derived CDR1 and CDR2 are KGHSH and LQKENI. CDR3 sequence (DNA): TGTGCCAGCTCACCACCGGTCGTGACTAGCACAGATACGCAGTATTTT. As protein: CASSPPVVTSTDTQYF.

The chain is built from TRBV4-1 and TRBJ2-3, with no clear D. The length of the CDR3 is 16 residues. Germline CDR1 reads MGHRA; CDR2 reads YSYEKL. Trimming pared 0 bases from V and 2 bases from J, leaving 12 bases between. CDR3 bases: TGCGCCAGCAGCCAAGATCAGGACGGTGACACAGATACGCAGTATTTT. Its translation is CASSQDQDGDTDTQYF.

CDR3 sequence: CASSQGQVSSYEQYF. The CDR3 DNA reads TGCGCCAGCAGCCAAGGGCAGGTTAGCTCCTACGAGCAGTACTTC. The chain links TRBV4-1 to TRBJ2-7; D unresolved. V was cut by 1 base and J by 0 bases, with 10 bases left in between. CDR3 size: 15 residues. Germline V lookup: CDR1 MGHRA, CDR2 YSYEKL.